Listed here is a single T cell receptor beta chain. Its antigen is unknown. The sample belongs to a study of cytomegalovirus exposure and HLA in healthy donors. Looking at the study overall: A subsequent analysis reported that the roughly 130 validation repertoires were produced on the same platform that had also been used for the 666 first-cohort repertoires. The study, taken as a whole, reports: The classifier, whose performance was assessed in both the original and validation cohorts, reportedly diagnosed cytomegalovirus status with high specificity and sensitivity. Overall, about 160 TCR beta chains were annotated as cytomegalovirus-associated.

Clones were read by immunoSEQ multiplex PCR, and TCRdb kept only the in-frame ones, dropping some. The sample gives 250,000 or so clones, approximately 87% of which show up once; approximately 2.5% is in the top ten. Trimming left V 5 bases short and J 2 bases short, with 9 bases between. Germline CDR1 reads SGHAT; CDR2 reads FQNNGV. This CDR3 spans 13 amino acids. The sample consisted of PBMCs. The chain carries TRBV11-2 and TRBJ1-1, with D tentatively TRBD1 (6 bases). The source is a man aged 18 to 35 in good health and CMV-seronegative. CDR3 in amino acids: CASSQQGNTEAFF. The CDR3 nucleotides are TGTGCCAGCAGCCAACAGGGAAACACTGAAGCTTTCTTT.